The 18 T cell receptor beta chains reported below all come from one sample, sequenced in a study of cytomegalovirus exposure and HLA in healthy donors. Vbeta (60) and Jbeta (13) primers were used in the PCR. Some clones are missing from TCRdb's copy, which holds only in-frame ones; the method was immunoSEQ multiplex PCR. This sample yields roughly 79,000 clones, of which 70% to 75% are seen a single time; 6.2% belongs to the top ten. The specimen sequenced was PBMCs. These receptor sequences come from a woman in her forties or fifties in good health and CMV-seropositive.

The sample holds a few counts of this clone. The chain recombines TRBV25-1 with TRBJ2-3; the D gene is possibly TRBD1 (6 bases). The CDR3 has 13 amino acids. V lost 8 bases to trimming and J lost 6 bases, with 15 bases between them. Germline V lookup: CDR1 MGHDK, CDR2 SYGVNS. The CDR3 bases are TGTGCCAGCCGGGGACAAAGAGGTGATACGCAGTATTTT. Translated, it gives CASRGQRGDTQYF.

This rearrangement joins TRBV19 to TRBJ2-7; 7 bases match TRBD2. Germline trimming cut 3 bases from V and 2 bases from J; bases unmatched to any gene: 7. Germline V lookup: CDR1 LNHDA, CDR2 SQIVND (reference sequence). CDR3 length equals 15 residues. CDR3 sequence (DNA): TGTGCCAGTAGTATTGGAGCTAGCGGCCCCTACGAGCAGTACTTC. This sequence encodes CASSIGASGPYEQYF.

The rearrangement joins TRBV2 to TRBJ1-3, with TRBD1 as a possible D gene (5 bases). CDR3 size: 16 residues. CDR1 SNHLY and CDR2 FYNNEI come from the germline V gene. V was trimmed by 7 bases and J by 0 bases, leaving 16 bases between them. The CDR3 loop reads CASTPTVTTSGNTIYF. The CDR3 nucleotides read TGTGCCAGCACCCCGACAGTGACGACCTCTGGAAACACCATATATTTT.

This clone was seen only a few times. One end of the junction does not line up with germline, which may come from a read error. The chain recombines TRBV7-9 with TRBJ2-1; TRBD2 matches at 11 bases. Germline CDR1 and CDR2: SEHNR and FQNEAQ (reference sequence). The CDR3 spans 17 residues. CDR3 amino acids: CSSSLRLGLAGGNEQFF. The CDR3 DNA is TGTTCCAGCAGCTTACGCCTGGGGCTAGCGGGAGGCAATGAGCAGTTCTTC.

The rearrangement uses TRBV10-2 and TRBJ2-2; D remains unclear. Germline CDR1 reads WSHSY; CDR2 reads SAAADI. Trimming cost V 6 bases and J 5 bases, with 7 bases left between them. The CDR3 is 12 amino acids. The CDR3 protein is CASSLVTGELFF. In DNA, the CDR3 is TGCGCCAGCAGCCTCGTGACCGGGGAGCTGTTTTTT.

The CDR3 DNA is TGTGCCAGCAGCGGCTTGAGGCAAGAGACCCAGTACTTC. Protein: CASSGLRQETQYF. The chain is built from TRBV13 and TRBJ2-5; no clear D. The ends were cut back, 5 bases at V and 2 bases at J, with 9 bases in the middle. CDR3 size: 13 residues. Germline CDR1 reads PRHDT; CDR2 reads FYEKMQ (reference sequence).

The chain employs TRBV28 and TRBJ1-1; tentative D call: TRBD1 (5 bases). Per germline, CDR1 MDHEN and CDR2 SYDVKM. The CDR3 is 16 residues long. V lost 2 bases, J lost 4 bases, and 17 bases lay in between. CDR3 sequence: CASSLLDRGEITEAFF. CDR3 coding DNA: TGTGCCAGCAGTTTACTGGATCGGGGGGAAATCACTGAAGCTTTCTTT. Based on the CDR3 plus reference TRBV28 and TRBJ1-1, the full variable domain is DVKVTQSSRYLVKRTGEKVFLECVQDMDHENMFWYRQDPGLGLRLIYFSYDVKMKEKGDIPEGYSVSREKKERFSLILESASTNQTSMYLCASSLLDRGEITEAFFGQGTRLTVV.

The chain employs TRBV28 and TRBJ1-1; D is unclear. The V end was cut by 6 bases, the J end by 4 bases, with 18 bases between. This CDR3 comprises 15 residues. Looked up from germline, CDR1 is MDHEN and CDR2 is SYDVKM. CDR3 nucleotide sequence: TGTGCCAGCAGCCCCGGGAGTCTGGGGATCACTGAAGCTTTCTTT. Amino acids: CASSPGSLGITEAFF. Looking up the rest from reference TRBV28 and TRBJ1-1 gives the full variable domain: DVKVTQSSRYLVKRTGEKVFLECVQDMDHENMFWYRQDPGLGLRLIYFSYDVKMKEKGDIPEGYSVSREKKERFSLILESASTNQTSMYLCASSPGSLGITEAFFGQGTRLTVV.

The gene calls are TRBV29-1 and TRBJ2-3; D possibly corresponds to TRBD1 (5 bases). The CDR3 covers 13 residues. Trimming pared 3 bases from V and 0 bases from J, leaving 7 bases between. CDR1 and CDR2 (germline): SQVTM, ANQGSEA. CDR3 coding DNA: TGCAGCGTTGATCAGGGAAGCACAGATACGCAGTATTTT. Translating it yields CSVDQGSTDTQYF.

This chain joins TRBV9 and TRBJ2-7; 8 nucleotides agree with TRBD1. CDR3 length: 14 residues. V was clipped by 0 bases and J by 5 bases; unmatched bases: 4. CDR1 and CDR2 (germline): SGDLS, YYNGEE. The CDR3 DNA reads TGTGCCAGCAGCGTAGTCGGGACAGGTCACGAGCAGTACTTC. Its translation is CASSVVGTGHEQYF.

This clone was seen only once. V and J are TRBV27 and TRBJ2-3; D possibly corresponds to TRBD2 (6 bases). Germline loops: CDR1 MNHEY, CDR2 SMNVEV (reference sequence). The CDR3 is 15 amino acids. Trimming took off 3 bases at V and 6 bases at J, with 16 bases between the two ends. The CDR3 spells CASSFGSSVGDTQYF. The CDR3 region has the DNA TGTGCCAGCAGTTTTGGGTCTAGCGTAGGCGATACGCAGTATTTT.

Only a few counts were recorded for this clone. V is TRBV9 and J is TRBJ1-4; 8 bases fit TRBD1. Losses at the gene ends were 2 bases for V and 8 bases for J; bases not matched to a gene: 8. This CDR3 is 15 amino acids long. Per germline, CDR1 SGDLS and CDR2 YYNGEE. CDR3 nucleotide sequence: TGTGCCAGCAGCGTTTCGGACAGGGAGAGGGAAAAACTGTTTTTT. Translation: CASSVSDREREKLFF.

The chain joins TRBV6-6 to TRBJ2-7; 10 bases align to TRBD1. The CDR3 loop spans 16 amino acids. The V segment lost 0 bases and the J segment 5 bases; nucleotides outside the gene matches: 7. CDR1 and CDR2 from the germline V gene are MNHNY and SVGAGI (reference sequence). Here the CDR3 reads CASSYSPGTGDDEQYF. DNA for the CDR3: TGTGCCAGCAGTTACTCCCCCGGGACAGGGGACGACGAGCAGTACTTC.

The rearrangement joins TRBV15 to TRBJ2-7, with TRBD1 identical over 10 bases. V was clipped by 3 bases and J by 6 bases; unmatched bases: 8. Germline values: CDR1 LNHNV, CDR2 YYDKDF (reference sequence). CDR3 size: 15 residues. The CDR3 nucleotides read TGTGCCACCAGCAGGGGGGGGACAGGGGATGCCGAGCAGTACTTC. Protein product: CATSRGGTGDAEQYF.

The chain combines TRBV6-4 with TRBJ1-1; D gene ambiguous. The ends were cut back, 6 bases at V and 7 bases at J, with 9 bases in the middle. Per germline, CDR1 MRHNA and CDR2 SNTAGT. CDR3 size: 11 residues. The CDR3 coding sequence is TGTGCCAGCAGGTCACTAGGTGAAGCTTTCTTT. Translated: CASRSLGEAFF.

This clone was observed a single time. This chain uses TRBV4-1 with TRBJ2-2; TRBD1 aligns across 7 bases. CDR3 length equals 16 residues. With V trimmed by 0 bases and J by 5 bases, 6 bases remained unmatched. Germline CDR1 reads MGHRA; CDR2 reads YSYEKL. The CDR3 nucleotides read TGCGCCAGCAGCCAAGATATCAGGGGGTTGACCGGGGAGCTGTTTTTT. Encoded protein: CASSQDIRGLTGELFF.

The chain carries TRBV7-3 and TRBJ2-1; 14 bases align to TRBD2. The CDR3 length is 20 residues. Unmatched junction bases numbered 13, after V lost 4 bases and J lost 2 bases. Germline V CDR1 and CDR2: SGHTA, FQGTGA. Written as DNA, the CDR3 is TGTGCCAGCAGCTCGGGACTAGCGGGAGTCGGGGGTAGCGCCTACAATGAGCAGTTCTTC. Translating it yields CASSSGLAGVGGSAYNEQFF.

CDR3 in DNA: TGTGCCAGCAAACGCGGGGAAAGCACCGGGGAGCTGTTTTTT. Translated: CASKRGESTGELFF. The chain uses TRBV6-1 and TRBJ2-2; tentatively, D is TRBD2 (6 bases). Germline V lookup: CDR1 MNHNS, CDR2 SASEGT. The germline V and J ends were trimmed by 7 bases and 4 bases, with 13 bases remaining between them. The CDR3 length is 14 residues.